The T cell receptor beta chain under discussion was sequenced for a study of T cells in Graves' hyperthyroidism and ophthalmopathy. Trimming removed 0 bases from V and 2 bases from J, with 6 bases in between. The CDR3 is made up of 14 amino acids. Germline CDR1 and CDR2: MGHRA and YSYEKL. Source material for PBMCs was around 10 ml fresh peripheral blood. RNA transcripts yielded amplified TCR beta CDR3 regions. A first-round RT-PCR of the TCR CDR3 used the HTBI primer set. TCRdb passed the multiplex PCR reads through MiXCR, listing each CDR3 protein once. The sample includes approximately 530,000 distinct CDR3 sequences, roughly 21% seen only once; the top ten take roughly 47%.

The source of this sequence is a middle-aged man with Graves' ophthalmopathy. The chain joins TRBV4-1 to TRBJ2-3; D not resolved. Specimen: blood. This CDR3 is CASSQDLPTDTQYF. The CDR3, as DNA: TGCGCCAGCAGCCAAGATCTACCCACAGATACGCAGTATTTT.